Shown below are 27 T cell receptor beta chains from a single sample sequenced in a study of blood T cell repertoires in COVID-19. Clones were read by immunoSEQ multiplex PCR, and TCRdb kept only the in-frame ones, dropping some. This table has about 170,000 clones, 79% appearing once. Sequences were obtained from PBMCs or T cells enriched from blood (not recorded which). Every receptor here comes from a woman between 70 and 85 years old in a cohort exposed to, infected with or recovered from COVID-19 (not recorded which).

This clone was detected a few times. J is TRBJ2-7 and V is TRBV6-4; 9 nucleotides agree with TRBD2. The trim removed 0 bases at V and 0 bases at J, leaving 0 bases unmatched. Germline-derived CDR1 and CDR2 are MRHNA and SNTAGT. The CDR3 is made up of 15 amino acids. In DNA, the CDR3 is TGTGCCAGCAGTGACTCGACTAGCGGCTCCTACGAGCAGTACTTC. The encoded protein is CASSDSTSGSYEQYF.

The chain uses TRBV5-8 and TRBJ2-1; TRBD1 aligns across 7 bases. The ends lost 4 bases at V and 8 bases at J; junction bases unmatched: 9. The CDR3 runs 14 residues. The V gene's germline CDR1 is SGHTS and CDR2 YDEGEE. The CDR3 bases are TGTGCCAGCAGCCCCAGGACCAGGGGGTATGAGCAGTTCTTC. This translates into CASSPRTRGYEQFF.

The V gene is TRBV2, the J gene TRBJ2-3; 10 positions match TRBD2. V shed 6 bases and J 4 bases; nucleotides not matched to a gene: 13. CDR3 length equals 17 residues. CDR1 and CDR2 from the germline V gene are SNHLY and FYNNEI. CDR3 sequence reads: CASRDPIAGGRSDTQYF. CDR3 nucleotide sequence: TGTGCCAGCAGGGATCCCATAGCGGGAGGAAGGTCAGATACGCAGTATTTT.

This clone has only one observation. V gene TRBV19 combines with J gene TRBJ2-7; 9 bases match TRBD1. This CDR3 region has 16 residues. Germline values: CDR1 LNHDA, CDR2 SQIVND (reference sequence). V lost 1 base, J lost 3 bases, and 7 bases stayed unmatched. The CDR3 is CASSIGTGGAGYEQYF. Here the CDR3 DNA reads TGTGCCAGTAGTATAGGCACAGGGGGCGCGGGCTACGAGCAGTACTTC.

The rearrangement links TRBV28 to TRBJ2-7; tentative D call: TRBD1 (6 bases). Germline values: CDR1 MDHEN, CDR2 SYDVKM. The CDR3 spans 11 residues. Trimming shortened V by 8 bases and J by 2 bases, and 7 bases separated the two germline ends. The CDR3 bases are TGTGCCAGCCGGGACACCTACGAGCAGTACTTC. As protein: CASRDTYEQYF.

CDR3 protein: CASSFLPGGGGNTIYF. For the CDR3, the DNA is TGCGCCAGCAGCTTTTTGCCAGGGGGCGGTGGAAACACCATATATTTT. This sequence joins TRBV5-1 and TRBJ1-3, with 8 bases aligning to TRBD1. Trimming removed 2 bases from V and 3 bases from J; junction bases left unmatched: 7. The germline V gene encodes CDR1 SGHRS and CDR2 YFSETQ. This CDR3 region has 16 residues.

The rearrangement links TRBV11-3 to TRBJ2-3; 10 bases fit TRBD2. Per the germline V gene, CDR1 is SGHNT and CDR2 is YENEEA. J gave up 3 bases and V 4 bases, and 4 bases lay outside the gene matches. The CDR3 consists of 15 residues. The CDR3 coding sequence is TGTGCCAGCAGCTCATGGACTAGCGGTACAGATACGCAGTATTTT. Amino acid sequence: CASSSWTSGTDTQYF.

The rearrangement uses TRBV7-9 and TRBJ2-7, with D tentatively TRBD1 (5 bases). The CDR3 loop spans 13 amino acids. Deletions cut 5 bases from V and 3 bases from J, with 11 bases between. CDR1 SEHNR and CDR2 FQNEAQ come from the germline V gene (reference sequence). For the CDR3, the DNA is TGTGCCAGCAGCCTACAGGCGGTCTACGAGCAGTACTTC. Protein: CASSLQAVYEQYF.

The gene calls are TRBV5-1 and TRBJ1-1; D ambiguous. Germline assignment: CDR1 SGHRS and CDR2 YFSETQ. This CDR3 has 13 residues. The germline V and J ends were trimmed by 4 bases and 2 bases, with 9 bases remaining between them. In nucleotides, the CDR3 is TGCGCCAGCAGCGCTGAACTAAACACTGAAGCTTTCTTT. Encoded protein: CASSAELNTEAFF.

V and J are TRBV7-8 and TRBJ2-3; TRBD2 agrees at 7 bases. The CDR3 is made up of 15 amino acids. V trimming: 2 bases; J trimming: 4 bases; junction bases outside the gene matches: 6. CDR1 is SGHVS and CDR2 is FQNEAQ in the germline V gene. CDR3 sequence: CASSLRREYADTQYF. The CDR3 bases are TGTGCCAGCAGCTTAAGGCGGGAGTACGCAGATACGCAGTATTTT.

The chain has TRBV10-1 and TRBJ2-3; TRBD2 agrees at 7 bases. Germline V CDR1 and CDR2: WNHNN, SYGVQD (reference sequence). The ends lost 2 bases at V and 3 bases at J; junction bases unmatched: 5. The CDR3 sequence is 15 residues long. CDR3 in amino acids: CASSEGSGTTDTQYF. The DNA of the CDR3 is TGCGCCAGCAGTGAGGGAAGCGGGACTACAGATACGCAGTATTTT.

This chain uses TRBV19 with TRBJ2-3, with TRBD2 matching 11 bases. Trimming at V came to 5 bases and at J to 6 bases, leaving 7 bases not matched to a gene. This CDR3 has 15 residues. Germline V CDR1 and CDR2: LNHDA, SQIVND (reference sequence). This chain's CDR3 is CASSDSGRASDTQYF. The CDR3 nucleotides read TGTGCCAGTAGTGATAGCGGGAGGGCCTCGGATACGCAGTATTTT.

The chain carries TRBV29-1 and TRBJ2-1; D call uncertain. Germline V CDR1 and CDR2: SQVTM, ANQGSEA. The CDR3 is made up of 12 amino acids. V was trimmed by 7 bases and J by 9 bases, leaving 16 bases between them. The CDR3 DNA is TGCAGCGCCCCGCGCGCCTCCGGTGAGCAGTTCTTC. It yields the protein CSAPRASGEQFF.

In this sample, this clone turned up once. This chain joins TRBV5-6 and TRBJ2-1; weak D call: TRBD2 (5 bases). With 2 bases removed from V and 5 bases from J, the gap between germline ends came to 14 bases. Germline CDR1 and CDR2: SGHDT and YYEEEE. The length of the CDR3 is 15 residues. As DNA, the CDR3 is TGTGCCAGCAGCTTTTGGACTGCCCTTGACAATGAGCAGTTCTTC. Its translation is CASSFWTALDNEQFF. Looking up the rest from reference TRBV5-6 and TRBJ2-1 gives the full variable domain: DAGVTQSPTHLIKTRGQQVTLRCSPKSGHDTVSWYQQALGQGPQFIFQYYEEEERQRGNFPDRFSGHQFPNYSSELNVNALLLGDSALYLCASSFWTALDNEQFFGPGTRLTVL.

The V call is TRBV5-1, the J call TRBJ1-1, with D maybe TRBD1 (6 bases). The germline CDR1 and CDR2 sequences are SGHRS and YFSETQ. V gave up 0 bases and J gave up 5 bases, with 11 bases separating them. CDR3 length: 14 residues. This chain's CDR3 is CASSLAGGLTEAFF. Here the CDR3 DNA reads TGCGCCAGCAGCTTGGCGGGGGGCTTGACTGAAGCTTTCTTT.

Of note for this clone: Different DNA sequences within this sample yield the same CDR3. The chain has TRBV3-1 (or the pseudogene TRBV3-2) and TRBJ2-1; D is uncertain. The ends were cut back, 2 bases at V and 10 bases at J, with 9 bases in the middle. The CDR3 consists of 12 residues. Germline V CDR1 and CDR2: LGHDT, YNNKEL (reference sequence). CDR3 loop: CASSQSAGEQFF. In DNA, the CDR3 is TGTGCCAGCAGCCAATCCGCAGGCGAGCAGTTCTTC.

The chain recombines TRBV7-9 with TRBJ2-7; a weak D match, TRBD2 (6 bases). The ends were cut back, 4 bases at V and 7 bases at J, with 23 bases in the middle. The CDR3 covers 16 residues. Germline V CDR1 and CDR2: SEHNR, FQNEAQ (reference sequence). CDR3 sequence (DNA): TGTGCCAGCAGCTCCCAACCTATGTCGGGAGTTGAAGAGCAGTACTTC. It encodes CASSSQPMSGVEEQYF.

The chain carries TRBV5-1 and TRBJ1-1; D gene ambiguous. CDR3 length: 14 residues. The germline V gene encodes CDR1 SGHRS and CDR2 YFSETQ. V gave up 0 bases and J gave up 7 bases, with 13 bases separating them. CDR3 sequence reads: CASSLAGVSGEAFF. In DNA form, the CDR3 reads TGCGCCAGCAGCTTGGCCGGGGTATCTGGTGAAGCTTTCTTT.

The chain has TRBV5-1 and TRBJ2-7; the D gene is possibly TRBD2 (5 bases). Germline assignment: CDR1 SGHRS and CDR2 YFSETQ. The CDR3 has 13 residues. The V end lost 7 bases, the J end lost 2 bases, and 13 bases lay between the germline ends. CDR3 in amino acids: CASWGDNTYEQYF. The CDR3 nucleotides read TGCGCCAGCTGGGGAGACAACACCTACGAGCAGTACTTC.

This clone was counted once. The chain couples TRBV10-1 to TRBJ2-3, with 10 bases that match TRBD2. Germline trimming cut 0 bases from V and 6 bases from J; bases unmatched to any gene: 12. The CDR3 is made up of 18 amino acids. From germline, CDR1 is WNHNN and CDR2 SYGVQD (reference sequence). CDR3: CASSESWSSGRMGDTQYF. CDR3 nucleotide sequence: TGCGCCAGCAGTGAGTCGTGGAGTAGCGGGAGGATGGGGGATACGCAGTATTTT.

The V and J genes are TRBV7-2 and TRBJ2-5; no clear D gene. The germline V gene encodes CDR1 SGHTA and CDR2 FQGNSA. The CDR3 has 12 residues. V was shortened by 3 bases and J by 6 bases, with 8 bases between the two germline ends. In DNA form, the CDR3 reads TGTGCCAGCAGCTTGAGTCAACAGACCCAGTACTTC. This translates into CASSLSQQTQYF.

This clone appeared a single time. The V gene is TRBV10-1, the J gene TRBJ2-5; TRBD1 might be the D (6 bases). CDR1 and CDR2 from the germline V gene are WNHNN and SYGVQD (reference sequence). The CDR3 is 17 amino acids. V shed 4 bases and J shed 5 bases, with 23 bases lying between them. CDR3 protein: CASSVAREQGSEETQYF. Here the CDR3 DNA reads TGCGCCAGCAGTGTGGCAAGGGAACAGGGCTCCGAGGAGACCCAGTACTTC.

This sequence joins TRBV3-1 (or the pseudogene TRBV3-2) and TRBJ2-7; TRBD1 matches at 7 bases. The CDR3 is 13 residues long. Germline trimming cut 4 bases from V and 5 bases from J; bases unmatched to any gene: 5. Germline loops: CDR1 LGHDT, CDR2 YNNKEL (reference sequence). The CDR3: CASSRQGVHEQYF. The CDR3 nucleotides are TGTGCCAGCAGCCGACAGGGCGTCCACGAGCAGTACTTC.

V gene TRBV6-5 combines with J gene TRBJ2-3; 7 nucleotides align to TRBD1. Looked up from germline, CDR1 is MNHEY and CDR2 is SVGAGI. Trimming cost V 2 bases and J 4 bases; bases outside gene matches: 3. The CDR3 is 14 amino acids. The CDR3 nucleotides read TGTGCCAGCAGTTACCCTGACAGGGCAGATACGCAGTATTTT. It is translated as CASSYPDRADTQYF.

A note on this clone: Other DNA sequences from this sample encode an identical CDR3 as well. This chain uses TRBV28 with TRBJ2-3; D is perhaps TRBD2 (5 bases). The V gene's germline CDR1 is MDHEN and CDR2 SYDVKM. V was cut by 6 bases and J by 6 bases, with 10 bases left in between. The CDR3 is made up of 12 amino acids. CDR3 sequence: CASRPGVDTQYF. CDR3 in DNA: TGTGCCAGCAGGCCCGGGGTGGATACGCAGTATTTT.

The chain recombines TRBV10-3 with TRBJ1-2; TRBD1 is a possible D gene (6 bases). Trimming took 6 bases from V and 6 from J, leaving 17 bases between them. Germline CDR1 is ENHRY and CDR2 is SYGVKD. CDR3 length: 14 residues. CDR3 bases: TGTGCCATCAGCCAAGGACGGGACACCCATGGCTACACCTTC. This gives the protein CAISQGRDTHGYTF.

The chain has TRBV28 and TRBJ2-3; 9 nucleotides align to TRBD2. Trimming at V came to 7 bases and at J to 1 base, leaving 3 bases not matched to a gene. Germline V lookup: CDR1 MDHEN, CDR2 SYDVKM. The CDR3 contains 14 residues. CDR3 sequence (DNA): TGTGCCAGCACCAAGCGGGGGGGCACAGATACGCAGTATTTT. Translated: CASTKRGGTDTQYF.